This T cell receptor beta chain came from a study of CD8 T cells in cerebrospinal fluid in Alzheimer's disease. This CDR3 spans 13 amino acids. CDR1 and CDR2 (germline): SGHNT, YYREEE (reference sequence). CSF cells underwent 10X single-cell V(D)J and 5' gene-expression profiling. One entry per CDR3 protein, without DNA, is what TCRdb gives after re-calling the 10x single-cell sequencing reads. The listing contains 800 to 950 distinct CDR3 sequences. In terms of frequency, this clonotype is medium-sized. The receptor comes from a human donor with Parkinson's disease. The source material was cerebrospinal fluid. The chain employs TRBV5-4 and TRBJ1-1. The CDR3 protein is CASSPEENTEAFF.